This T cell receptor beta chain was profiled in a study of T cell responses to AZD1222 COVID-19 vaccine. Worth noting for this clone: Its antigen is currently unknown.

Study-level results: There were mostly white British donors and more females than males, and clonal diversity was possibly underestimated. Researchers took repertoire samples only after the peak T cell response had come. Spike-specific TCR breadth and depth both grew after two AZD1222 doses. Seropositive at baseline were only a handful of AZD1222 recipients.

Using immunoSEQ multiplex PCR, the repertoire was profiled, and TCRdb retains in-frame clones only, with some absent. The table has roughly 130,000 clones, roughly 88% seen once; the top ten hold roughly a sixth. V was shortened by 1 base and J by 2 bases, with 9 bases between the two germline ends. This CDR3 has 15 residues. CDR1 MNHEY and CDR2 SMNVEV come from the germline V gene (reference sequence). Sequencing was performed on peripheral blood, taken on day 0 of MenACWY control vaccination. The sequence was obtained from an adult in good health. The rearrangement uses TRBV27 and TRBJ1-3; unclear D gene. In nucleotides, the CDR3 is TGTGCCAGCAGTTTATTGGGGAATGCTGGAAACACCATATATTTT. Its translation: CASSLLGNAGNTIYF.